The clone carrying this T cell receptor beta chain came up a few times. The germline V gene encodes CDR1 SGHTA and CDR2 FQGNSA. V gave up 5 bases and J gave up 3 bases; unmatched junction bases: 4. The CDR3 is 13 residues long. This sample stems from a study of control samples from healthy donors and cancer patients. Sequencing was performed with immunoSEQ multiplex PCR; in TCRdb, only in-frame clones are kept and a portion is missing. The sample consists of under 450,000 clones, more than 80% of them appearing once. The TCR comes from a middle-aged man with head and neck cancer. The J gene is TRBJ2-7, the V gene TRBV7-2, with 7 bases matching TRBD2. What was sequenced was PBMCs. CDR3 in DNA: TGTGCCAGCAGCCCGGGACTAAACTACGAGCAGTACTTC. It yields the protein CASSPGLNYEQYF.